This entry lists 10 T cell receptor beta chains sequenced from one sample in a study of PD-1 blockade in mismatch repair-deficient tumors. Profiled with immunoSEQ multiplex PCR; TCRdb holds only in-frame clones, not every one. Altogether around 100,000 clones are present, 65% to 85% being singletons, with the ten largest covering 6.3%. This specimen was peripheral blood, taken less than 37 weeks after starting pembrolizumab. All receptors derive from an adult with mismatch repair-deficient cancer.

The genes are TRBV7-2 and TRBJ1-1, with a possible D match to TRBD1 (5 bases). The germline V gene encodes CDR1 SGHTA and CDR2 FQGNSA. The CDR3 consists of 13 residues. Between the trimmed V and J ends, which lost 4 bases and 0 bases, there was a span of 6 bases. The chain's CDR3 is CASSSQVNTEAFF. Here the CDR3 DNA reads TGTGCCAGCAGCTCACAGGTGAACACTGAAGCTTTCTTT. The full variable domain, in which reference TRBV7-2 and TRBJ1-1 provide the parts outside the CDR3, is GAGVSQSPSNKVTEKGKDVELRCDPISGHTALYWYRQSLGQGLEFLIYFQGNSAPDKSGLPSDRFSAERTGGSVSTLTIQRTQQEDSAVYLCASSSQVNTEAFFGQGTRLTVV.

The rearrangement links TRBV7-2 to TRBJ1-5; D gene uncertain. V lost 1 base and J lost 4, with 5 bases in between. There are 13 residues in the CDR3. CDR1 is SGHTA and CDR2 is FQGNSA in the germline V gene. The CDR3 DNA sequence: TGTGCCAGCAGCTTAGAGGTTAATCAGCCCCAGCATTTT. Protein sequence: CASSLEVNQPQHF.

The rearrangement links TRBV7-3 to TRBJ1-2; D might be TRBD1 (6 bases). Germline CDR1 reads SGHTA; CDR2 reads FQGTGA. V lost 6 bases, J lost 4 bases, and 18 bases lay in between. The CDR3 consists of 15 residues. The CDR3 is CASRKTGLRGYGYTF. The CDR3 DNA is TGTGCCAGCAGGAAGACAGGACTCCGGGGCTATGGCTACACCTTC.

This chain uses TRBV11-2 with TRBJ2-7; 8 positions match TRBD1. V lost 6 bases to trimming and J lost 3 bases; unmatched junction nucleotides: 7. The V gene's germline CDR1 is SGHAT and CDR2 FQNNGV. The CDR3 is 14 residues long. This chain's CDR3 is CASRPTGTGYEQYF. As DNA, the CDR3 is TGTGCCAGCAGACCTACCGGGACAGGCTACGAGCAGTACTTC.

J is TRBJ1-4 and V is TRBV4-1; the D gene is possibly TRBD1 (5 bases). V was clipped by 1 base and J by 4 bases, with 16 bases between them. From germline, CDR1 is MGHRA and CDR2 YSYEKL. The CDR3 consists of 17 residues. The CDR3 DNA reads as TGCGCCAGCAGCCAAGTATGGCCCAGGCAGGGTAATGAAAAACTGTTTTTT. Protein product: CASSQVWPRQGNEKLFF.

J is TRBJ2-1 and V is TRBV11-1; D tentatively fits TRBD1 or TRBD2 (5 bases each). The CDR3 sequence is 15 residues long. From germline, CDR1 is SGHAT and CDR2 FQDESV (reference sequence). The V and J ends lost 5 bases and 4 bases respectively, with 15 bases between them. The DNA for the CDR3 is TGTGCCAGCAGCCCTGACGCGAGGGGTTACAATGAGCAGTTCTTC. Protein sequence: CASSPDARGYNEQFF.

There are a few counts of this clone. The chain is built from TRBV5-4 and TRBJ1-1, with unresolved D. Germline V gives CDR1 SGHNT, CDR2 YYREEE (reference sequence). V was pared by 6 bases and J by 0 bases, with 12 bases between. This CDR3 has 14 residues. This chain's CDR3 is CASNAGLMNTEAFF. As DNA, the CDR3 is TGTGCCAGCAATGCGGGGTTGATGAACACTGAAGCTTTCTTT.

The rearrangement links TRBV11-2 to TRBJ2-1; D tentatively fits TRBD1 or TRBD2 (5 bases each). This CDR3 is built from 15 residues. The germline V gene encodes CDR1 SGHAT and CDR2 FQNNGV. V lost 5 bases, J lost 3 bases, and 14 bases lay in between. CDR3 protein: CASSPRGGNYNEQFF. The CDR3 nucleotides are TGTGCCAGCAGCCCCCGTGGGGGAAACTACAATGAGCAGTTCTTC.

CDR3 nucleotides: TGTGCCAGCAGCGTAACGATTGCGGGGGGAGGGCTTGGCACAGATACGCAGTATTTT. This codes for CASSVTIAGGGLGTDTQYF. This sequence joins TRBV9 and TRBJ2-3; 8 bases line up with TRBD2. The CDR3 is made up of 19 amino acids. The trim removed 1 base at V and 1 base at J, leaving 14 bases unmatched. CDR1 SGDLS and CDR2 YYNGEE come from the germline V gene.

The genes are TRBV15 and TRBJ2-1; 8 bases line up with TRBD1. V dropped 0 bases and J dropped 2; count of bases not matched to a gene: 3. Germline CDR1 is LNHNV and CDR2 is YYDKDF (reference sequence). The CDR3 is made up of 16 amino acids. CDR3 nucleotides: TGTGCCACCAGCAGAGAAGGACAGGGCACCTACAATGAGCAGTTCTTC. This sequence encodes CATSREGQGTYNEQFF.